One and the same sample provided the 7 T cell receptor beta chains below, sequenced in a study of vaccination and CD4 T cells after COVID-19. Their recognized antigens are unknown. Oncomine TCR Beta short-read sequencing was applied to DNA from cultured CD4+ T cells. TCRdb re-called the PCR reads with MiXCR, one entry per CDR3 protein. The table shows about 26,000 distinct CDR3 sequences, with approximately 41% occurring only once. As to time point: late sampling 161 to 241 days after vaccination in a few convalescent patients. The treatment denotes: roughly 10-day PBMC culture with coronavirus spike peptide pools or control peptides (ViraFEST assay). The sequencing here drew on CD4+ T cells from blood, cultured in vitro, taken about 7 months after SARS-CoV-2 vaccination. The receptor set was obtained from a human donor who had recovered from COVID-19.

This clonotype came up a few times. The chain's CDR3 is CATRKPGQGSYEQYF. Here the CDR3 DNA reads TGTGCCACCAGGAAGCCGGGACAGGGCTCCTACGAGCAGTACTTC. The chain is built from TRBV15 and TRBJ2-7; 9 bases align to TRBD1. The CDR3 has 15 residues. Germline values: CDR1 LNHNV, CDR2 YYDKDF (reference sequence). The V segment lost 6 bases and the J segment 0 bases; nucleotides outside the gene matches: 6.

The V call is TRBV7-8, the J call TRBJ2-5, with D tentatively TRBD1 (5 bases). CDR1 SGHVS and CDR2 FQNEAQ come from the germline V gene. This CDR3 has 14 residues. With 5 bases removed from V and 6 bases from J, the gap between germline ends came to 16 bases. The CDR3 sequence: CASSLRTSDKTQYF. The CDR3 DNA sequence: TGTGCCAGCAGCCTTCGGACAAGCGATAAGACCCAGTACTTC. The full variable domain, with the rest looked up from reference TRBV7-8 and TRBJ2-5, is GAGVSQSPRYKVAKRGQDVALRCDPISGHVSLFWYQQALGQGPEFLTYFQNEAQLDKSGLPSDRFFAERPEGSVSTLKIQRTQQEDSAVYLCASSLRTSDKTQYFGPGTRLLVL.

This chain connects TRBV7-9 to TRBJ2-7; D not certain. Germline values: CDR1 SEHNR, CDR2 FQNEAQ (reference sequence). V dropped 1 base and J dropped 3 bases, with 4 bases sitting between them. CDR3 size: 12 residues. The CDR3 DNA reads as TGTGCCAGCAGCTTAGGCCGCTACGAGCAGTACTTC. Encoded protein: CASSLGRYEQYF. The variable domain in full, completed from reference TRBV7-9 and TRBJ2-7, reads DTGVSQNPRHKITKRGQNVTFRCDPISEHNRLYWYRQTLGQGPEFLTYFQNEAQLEKSRLLSDRFSAERPKGSFSTLEIQRTEQGDSAMYLCASSLGRYEQYFGPGTRLTVT.

The rearrangement links TRBV27 to TRBJ1-1, with 10 bases fitting TRBD1. The CDR3 covers 14 residues. V shed 2 bases, J shed 5 bases, and the junction held 2 bases outside the gene matches. CDR1 MNHEY and CDR2 SMNVEV come from the germline V gene (reference sequence). CDR3 DNA sequence: TGTGCCAGCAGTTTAGACAGGGGGCTTACTGAAGCTTTCTTT. This sequence encodes CASSLDRGLTEAFF.

The gene calls are TRBV19 and TRBJ1-5, with D maybe TRBD1 (6 bases). Per the germline V gene, CDR1 is LNHDA and CDR2 is SQIVND (reference sequence). The CDR3 loop spans 15 amino acids. V lost 8 bases and J 5 bases, leaving 19 bases between the germline ends. The DNA for the CDR3 is TGTGCCAGTTCGGAGGGCCCTGGACAGTATCAGCCCCAGCATTTT. Protein: CASSEGPGQYQPQHF.

The chain recombines TRBV19 with TRBJ2-1, with 8 bases lining up with TRBD2. The V gene end was trimmed by 3 bases and the J gene end by 8 bases; junction bases not matched to a gene: 9. Germline V gene lookup returns CDR1 LNHDA and CDR2 SQIVND (reference sequence). The CDR3 is 15 amino acids. Here the CDR3 reads CASSIWGGRLHEQFF. CDR3 DNA: TGTGCCAGTAGTATTTGGGGCGGGAGGTTACATGAGCAGTTCTTC.

This sequence joins TRBV24-1 and TRBJ1-1, with D uncertain. Trimming stripped 3 bases from V and 0 bases from J, with 13 bases between. The CDR3 contains 16 residues. CDR1 is KGHDR and CDR2 is SFDVKD in the germline V gene. The CDR3 spells CATSDPGLLMNTEAFF. The CDR3 DNA follows: TGTGCCACCAGTGATCCCGGACTTTTGATGAACACTGAAGCTTTCTTT.